Listed below are T cell receptor beta chains from one sample, sequenced in a study of T cell responses to AZD1222 COVID-19 vaccine. Repertoires were generated with immunoSEQ multiplex PCR, while TCRdb's copy carries only in-frame clones and drops some. Of 70,000 to 90,000 clones in the sample, 75% to 90% were seen once. The specimen was peripheral blood, collected on day 0 of AZD1222 vaccination. These receptor sequences come from an adult in good health. Both conserved end residues are part of each CDR3. The D gene is left open where the match is weak. Some rows mark clone size as missing; the rest say once, few, many or name a class of expanded clone.

j_gene: TRBJ1-1
abundance: NA
v_gene: TRBV12-3/TRBV12-4
d_gene: NA
CDR3aa: CASRIGGTEAFF
CDR3nt: TGTGCCAGCAGGATCGGGGGAACTGAAGCTTTCTTT

j_gene: TRBJ1-3
abundance: NA
v_gene: TRBV5-6
d_gene: TRBD1
CDR3aa: CASSLRTGSSGNTIYF
CDR3nt: TGTGCCAGCAGCTTGAGGACAGGGTCTTCTGGAAACACCATATATTTT

j_gene: TRBJ2-2
abundance: few
v_gene: TRBV30
d_gene: NA
CDR3aa: CAWSRSGAGELFF
CDR3nt: TGTGCCTGGAGCCGGTCGGGGGCCGGGGAGCTGTTTTTT

j_gene: TRBJ2-7
abundance: NA
v_gene: TRBV5-5
d_gene: NA
CDR3aa: CASSLAGIGGYSYEQYF
CDR3nt: TGTGCCAGCAGCTTGGCCGGAATAGGGGGTTACTCCTACGAGCAGTACTTC

j_gene: TRBJ2-3
abundance: NA
v_gene: TRBV24-1
d_gene: TRBD2
CDR3aa: CATSDSRLAGGSADTQYF
CDR3nt: TGTGCCACCAGTGATTCGCGACTAGCGGGAGGCTCCGCAGATACGCAGTATTTT

j_gene: TRBJ1-3
abundance: NA
v_gene: TRBV28
d_gene: NA
CDR3aa: CASRLQGSGNTIYF
CDR3nt: TGTGCCAGCAGGCTACAGGGTTCTGGAAACACCATATATTTT

j_gene: TRBJ2-7
abundance: NA
v_gene: TRBV29-1
d_gene: NA
CDR3aa: CSVEDRPGEQYF
CDR3nt: TGCAGCGTTGAAGATCGTCCAGGGGAACAGTACTTC

j_gene: TRBJ1-6
abundance: NA
v_gene: TRBV6-5
d_gene: NA
CDR3aa: CASRSKSFRDSPLHF
CDR3nt: TGTGCCAGCAGGTCGAAATCCTTCCGGGATTCACCCCTCCACTTT

j_gene: TRBJ1-2
abundance: NA
v_gene: TRBV3-1/TRBV3-2
d_gene: NA
CDR3aa: CASSQPIYGYTF
CDR3nt: TGTGCCAGCAGCCAACCTATCTATGGCTACACCTTC

j_gene: TRBJ2-3
abundance: NA
v_gene: TRBV6-5
d_gene: NA
CDR3aa: CASSYSQGNTDTQYF
CDR3nt: TGTGCCAGCAGTTACTCGCAGGGGAACACAGATACGCAGTATTTT

j_gene: TRBJ2-1
abundance: NA
v_gene: TRBV5-1
d_gene: TRBD1
CDR3aa: CASSGHQDRALYNEQFF
CDR3nt: TGCGCCAGCAGCGGGCATCAGGACAGGGCTCTCTACAATGAGCAGTTCTTC

j_gene: TRBJ2-3
abundance: NA
v_gene: TRBV30
d_gene: NA
CDR3aa: CAWTADVRGTDTQYF
CDR3nt: TGTGCCTGGACGGCAGATGTGAGGGGGACAGATACGCAGTATTTT

j_gene: TRBJ2-1
abundance: NA
v_gene: TRBV6-1
d_gene: NA
CDR3aa: CASCEGEPYNEQFF
CDR3nt: TGTGCCAGCTGTGAAGGGGAACCCTACAATGAGCAGTTCTTC

j_gene: TRBJ2-1
abundance: NA
v_gene: TRBV18
d_gene: NA
CDR3aa: CASSPPGTNYNEQFF
CDR3nt: TGTGCCAGCTCACCTCCCGGGACGAACTACAATGAGCAGTTCTTC

j_gene: TRBJ2-5
abundance: NA
v_gene: TRBV6-5
d_gene: NA
CDR3aa: CASSYSAGADQETQYF
CDR3nt: TGTGCCAGCAGTTACTCCGCAGGGGCGGACCAAGAGACCCAGTACTTC

j_gene: TRBJ2-7
abundance: NA
v_gene: TRBV10-1
d_gene: NA
CDR3aa: CASGRGVYEQYF
CDR3nt: TGCGCCAGCGGCAGAGGAGTCTACGAGCAGTACTTC

j_gene: TRBJ2-1
abundance: NA
v_gene: TRBV9
d_gene: NA
CDR3aa: CASSPTGQSNEQFF
CDR3nt: TGTGCCAGCAGCCCCACGGGTCAGTCCAATGAGCAGTTCTTC

j_gene: TRBJ2-7
abundance: NA
v_gene: TRBV6-2/TRBV6-3
d_gene: TRBD2
CDR3aa: CASSYSTSGGYEQYF
CDR3nt: TGTGCCAGCAGTTACTCGACTAGCGGGGGGTACGAGCAGTACTTC

j_gene: TRBJ1-3
abundance: NA
v_gene: TRBV7-8
d_gene: TRBD1
CDR3aa: CASSPTWTGDRRAGNTIYF
CDR3nt: TGTGCCAGCAGCCCAACCTGGACAGGGGATCGTAGGGCGGGAAACACCATATATTTT

j_gene: TRBJ2-3
abundance: NA
v_gene: TRBV6-4
d_gene: TRBD2
CDR3aa: CASSDGGGATDTQYF
CDR3nt: TGTGCCAGCAGTGACGGGGGAGGGGCCACAGATACGCAGTATTTT

j_gene: TRBJ2-7
abundance: NA
v_gene: TRBV14
d_gene: NA
CDR3aa: CASSQVRGEGQYYEQYF
CDR3nt: TGTGCCAGCAGCCAAGTCCGGGGTGAAGGACAGTACTACGAGCAGTACTTC

j_gene: TRBJ1-1
abundance: NA
v_gene: TRBV10-3
d_gene: NA
CDR3aa: CAISESNGSEAFF
CDR3nt: TGTGCCATCAGTGAGTCGAATGGGAGTGAAGCTTTCTTT

j_gene: TRBJ2-1
abundance: NA
v_gene: TRBV6-5
d_gene: TRBD2
CDR3aa: CASSYSILAGGGEQFF
CDR3nt: TGTGCCAGCAGTTACTCGATACTAGCGGGGGGCGGTGAGCAGTTCTTC

j_gene: TRBJ2-7
abundance: few
v_gene: TRBV6-5
d_gene: NA
CDR3aa: CAGTDGSYEQYF
CDR3nt: TGTGCCGGCACCGACGGATCCTACGAGCAGTACTTC

j_gene: TRBJ1-6
abundance: NA
v_gene: TRBV6-6
d_gene: NA
CDR3aa: CASSHGSKVSPLHF
CDR3nt: TGTGCCAGCAGTCACGGGTCCAAGGTTTCACCCCTCCACTTT

j_gene: TRBJ1-2
abundance: few
v_gene: TRBV12-3/TRBV12-4
d_gene: NA
CDR3aa: CASSSSTRGYTF
CDR3nt: TGTGCCAGCAGTTCATCCACGAGGGGCTACACCTTC

j_gene: TRBJ1-5
abundance: NA
v_gene: TRBV27
d_gene: TRBD1
CDR3aa: CASSSTGRLMGQPQHF
CDR3nt: TGTGCCAGCAGTTCGACAGGGAGGTTGATGGGTCAGCCCCAGCATTTT

j_gene: TRBJ2-1
abundance: NA
v_gene: TRBV19
d_gene: TRBD1
CDR3aa: CASRSLRTGGAYNEQFF
CDR3nt: TGTGCCAGTAGGTCTCTGAGGACAGGGGGCGCCTACAATGAGCAGTTCTTC

j_gene: TRBJ1-5
abundance: NA
v_gene: TRBV27
d_gene: TRBD1
CDR3aa: CASSPGNTGAGNQPQHF
CDR3nt: TGTGCCAGCAGTCCGGGCAATACAGGGGCCGGCAATCAGCCCCAGCATTTT

j_gene: TRBJ2-3
abundance: few
v_gene: TRBV5-8
d_gene: NA
CDR3aa: CASSLRADTQYF
CDR3nt: TGTGCCAGCAGCTTGAGGGCAGATACGCAGTATTTT

j_gene: TRBJ2-5
abundance: few
v_gene: TRBV27
d_gene: NA
CDR3aa: CASSFTRYQETQYF
CDR3nt: TGTGCCAGCAGTTTTACGCGGTACCAAGAGACCCAGTACTTC

j_gene: TRBJ2-7
abundance: NA
v_gene: TRBV20-1
d_gene: NA
CDR3aa: CSASGLRDRQYF
CDR3nt: TGCAGTGCTAGTGGTCTCCGAGATCGGCAGTACTTC

j_gene: TRBJ1-3
abundance: NA
v_gene: TRBV29-1
d_gene: NA
CDR3aa: CSVEEGTGNTIYF
CDR3nt: TGCAGCGTTGAAGAGGGAACTGGAAACACCATATATTTT

j_gene: TRBJ1-1
abundance: few
v_gene: TRBV7-2
d_gene: NA
CDR3aa: CASTPMTENTEAFF
CDR3nt: TGTGCCAGCACCCCCATGACAGAGAACACTGAAGCTTTCTTT

j_gene: TRBJ2-5
abundance: NA
v_gene: TRBV3-1/TRBV3-2
d_gene: TRBD1
CDR3aa: CASSPTGAETQYF
CDR3nt: TGTGCCAGCAGCCCTACAGGGGCCGAGACCCAGTACTTC

j_gene: TRBJ2-1
abundance: NA
v_gene: TRBV6-6
d_gene: TRBD2
CDR3aa: CASSPNPGLAGGRWSSYNEQFF
CDR3nt: TGTGCCAGCAGTCCCAATCCGGGACTAGCGGGGGGGCGATGGAGCTCCTACAATGAGCAGTTCTTC

j_gene: TRBJ2-1
abundance: NA
v_gene: TRBV5-8
d_gene: TRBD2
CDR3aa: CASTLTGGRNEQFF
CDR3nt: TGTGCCAGCACCCTAACGGGGGGGCGGAATGAGCAGTTCTTC

j_gene: TRBJ1-5
abundance: NA
v_gene: TRBV7-2
d_gene: NA
CDR3aa: CASSFGVQPQHF
CDR3nt: TGTGCCAGCAGCTTTGGGGTCCAGCCCCAGCATTTT

j_gene: TRBJ1-6
abundance: NA
v_gene: TRBV5-6
d_gene: NA
CDR3aa: CASSRVGEVYSPLHF
CDR3nt: TGTGCCAGCAGCCGAGTAGGGGAGGTATATTCACCCCTCCACTTT

j_gene: TRBJ2-5
abundance: NA
v_gene: TRBV11-1
d_gene: NA
CDR3aa: CASSLSGLQETQYF
CDR3nt: TGTGCCAGCAGCTTATCAGGACTACAAGAGACCCAGTACTTC

j_gene: TRBJ1-2
abundance: NA
v_gene: TRBV19
d_gene: TRBD1
CDR3aa: CASSIDPDRGRANYGYTF
CDR3nt: TGTGCCAGTAGTATAGATCCAGACAGGGGAAGAGCTAACTATGGCTACACCTTC

j_gene: TRBJ1-1
abundance: NA
v_gene: TRBV4-3
d_gene: NA
CDR3aa: CASSQFGVSEGMNTEAFF
CDR3nt: TGCGCCAGCAGCCAATTCGGGGTTAGTGAAGGGATGAACACTGAAGCTTTCTTT

j_gene: TRBJ1-2
abundance: NA
v_gene: TRBV11-2
d_gene: NA
CDR3aa: CASSLDLGHHGYTF
CDR3nt: TGTGCCAGCAGCTTAGATCTCGGGCACCATGGCTACACCTTC

j_gene: TRBJ1-2
abundance: NA
v_gene: TRBV10-3
d_gene: TRBD1
CDR3aa: CATSLGTESKALLGYTF
CDR3nt: TGTGCCACTTCATTAGGGACAGAATCCAAGGCACTACTTGGCTACACCTTC

j_gene: TRBJ1-1
abundance: NA
v_gene: TRBV2
d_gene: NA
CDR3aa: CASSLDGYTEAFF
CDR3nt: TGTGCCAGCAGTCTGGACGGTTACACTGAAGCTTTCTTT

j_gene: TRBJ2-5
abundance: NA
v_gene: TRBV7-9
d_gene: NA
CDR3aa: CASSPGRGETQYF
CDR3nt: TGTGCCAGCAGCCCAGGTCGGGGCGAGACCCAGTACTTC

j_gene: TRBJ1-2
abundance: NA
v_gene: TRBV19
d_gene: TRBD1
CDR3aa: CASRLRTGLDGYTF
CDR3nt: TGTGCCAGTAGACTCCGGACAGGGTTGGATGGCTACACCTTC

j_gene: TRBJ2-6
abundance: few
v_gene: TRBV19
d_gene: NA
CDR3aa: CASSLEPDGSGANVLTF
CDR3nt: TGTGCCAGTAGTCTTGAGCCCGACGGCTCTGGGGCCAACGTCCTGACTTTC

j_gene: TRBJ1-2
abundance: NA
v_gene: TRBV7-9
d_gene: NA
CDR3aa: CASSFGSRPNYGYTF
CDR3nt: TGTGCCAGCAGCTTTGGCAGTCGACCTAACTATGGCTACACCTTC

j_gene: TRBJ2-7
abundance: NA
v_gene: TRBV11-3
d_gene: NA
CDR3aa: CASSSGSGEQYF
CDR3nt: TGTGCCAGCAGCTCCGGGAGCGGCGAGCAGTACTTC

j_gene: TRBJ2-1
abundance: NA
v_gene: TRBV18
d_gene: NA
CDR3aa: CASSPPPGLYNEQFF
CDR3nt: TGTGCCAGCTCACCACCTCCAGGACTCTACAATGAGCAGTTCTTC

j_gene: TRBJ2-2
abundance: NA
v_gene: TRBV7-9
d_gene: NA
CDR3aa: CASSFRVATGELFF
CDR3nt: TGTGCCAGCAGCTTTAGAGTGGCCACCGGGGAGCTGTTTTTT

j_gene: TRBJ2-1
abundance: NA
v_gene: TRBV5-1
d_gene: NA
CDR3aa: CASSLAATYNEQFF
CDR3nt: TGCGCCAGCAGCTTGGCGGCGACCTACAATGAGCAGTTCTTC

j_gene: TRBJ1-2
abundance: NA
v_gene: TRBV27
d_gene: NA
CDR3aa: CASSLSGGNYGYTF
CDR3nt: TGTGCCAGCAGTTTATCGGGGGGGAACTATGGCTACACCTTC